The clone carrying this TCR beta chain was seen a handful of times. Its specificity is unknown. The record originates from a study of beta chain features in type 1 diabetes. Whole-study findings and limits: When Type 1 diabetes patients were examined, their TCRB CDR3s proved moderately but significantly shorter in all four CD4+ subsets.

The CDR3 sequence is 15 residues long. The V gene lost 2 bases and the J gene lost 4 bases, with 14 bases spanning the gap. The germline V gene encodes CDR1 SGDLS and CDR2 YYNGEE. Investigators reverse transcribed all isolated RNA, so they sequenced expressed TCRB transcripts. TCRdb's table, derived via immunoSEQ multiplex PCR, lists solely in-frame clones and lacks some. Of approximately 170,000 clones listed, 7.8% were seen once; the top ten hold approximately 0.85%. This clonotype originated in a middle-aged woman with type 1 diabetes. V gene TRBV9 combines with J gene TRBJ2-3, with TRBD2 as a possible D gene (6 bases). Source material: central memory CD4+ T cells from blood. CDR3 protein: CASSVYGSWADTQYF. The CDR3 nucleotides are TGTGCCAGCAGCGTTTACGGGAGTTGGGCAGATACGCAGTATTTT.